These T cell receptor beta chains were read from a single sample in a study of response to subunit inactivated influenza vaccine. TCRdb reprocessed the RT-PCR reads with MiXCR, giving one entry per CDR3 protein. The table records hundreds of thousands of distinct CDR3 sequences, about a sixth of them present only once. Sequences were derived from PBMCs from blood, sampled roughly 12 days after vaccination. The receptors originated from a middle-aged man who received an inactivated influenza vaccine. CDR3s include the opening cysteine and the closing phenylalanine or tryptophan. D genes are given only for firm matches. Rows may omit the clone size; those that give it use once, few, many or a size class.

few	TRBV2	TRBJ2-2	TRBD2	TGTGCCAGCAGTGAAGTAGCGGGAGTAACCGGGGAGCTGTTTTTT	CASSEVAGVTGELFF
-	TRBV29-1	TRBJ1-2	-	TGCAGCGTTTATGGCAGGACAAATGGCTACACCTTC	CSVYGRTNGYTF
few	TRBV7-2	TRBJ2-3	-	TGTGCCAGCAGCCTCCCAGCCTACCGAGATACGCAGTATTTT	CASSLPAYRDTQYF
many	TRBV5-1	TRBJ2-1	TRBD2	TGCGCCAGCAGCTTGCAGCGGGGGGGCCGTTTCCTTGAGCAGTTCTTC	CASSLQRGGRFLEQFF
few	TRBV6-2/TRBV6-3	TRBJ2-7	TRBD2	TGTGCCAGCAGCCTCACTCTAGCGGGAGGATTTGAGCAGTACTTC	CASSLTLAGGFEQYF
-	TRBV11-1	TRBJ2-5	TRBD2	TGTGCCAGCAGCTTATCCCGTTTTCGGGCTAGCGGGGGGACACAGAAAGAGACCCAGTACTTC	CASSLSRFRASGGTQKETQYF
many	TRBV5-1	TRBJ2-3	TRBD2	TGCGCCAGCAGCTTGGACGGGGGGTACACAGATACGCAGTATTTT	CASSLDGGYTDTQYF
few	TRBV5-1	TRBJ2-1	TRBD2	TGCGCCAGCTCGCCAGCGGGGGGGACCTACAATGAGCAGTTCTTC	CASSPAGGTYNEQFF
few	TRBV7-6	TRBJ2-3	TRBD2	TGTGCCAGCGGACCCCAGGGAGGGACAGATACGCAGTATTTT	CASGPQGGTDTQYF
few	TRBV10-3	TRBJ1-1	-	TGTGCCATCACCGAACAGGAACGGGGGACTGAAGCTTTCTTT	CAITEQERGTEAFF
few	TRBV3-1	TRBJ2-2	TRBD2	TGTGCCAGCAGCCATCGGCCCGCGGGGGGGAACACCGGGGAGCTGTTTTTT	CASSHRPAGGNTGELFF
few	TRBV29-1	TRBJ2-3	-	TGCAGCGTTGAAGACTACTCCAACACAGATACGCAGTATTTT	CSVEDYSNTDTQYF
-	TRBV6-2/TRBV6-3	TRBJ2-5	-	TGTGCCAGCAGTTACATCGACGCCGAGTACTTC	CASSYIDAEYF
many	TRBV3-1	TRBJ2-7	TRBD2	TGTGCCAGCAGCTGGACTAGCGGGGGGAGAGAGCAGTACTTC	CASSWTSGGREQYF
few	TRBV20-1	TRBJ2-5	TRBD2	TGCAGTGCTTGGGGACTAGCGGATCCCCAAGAGACCCAGTACTTC	CSAWGLADPQETQYF
few	TRBV29-1	TRBJ2-6	-	TGCAGCGTCTCCTTAAAATCCGGGGCCAACGTCCTGACTTTC	CSVSLKSGANVLTF
few	TRBV12-3/TRBV12-4	TRBJ2-3	TRBD2	TGTGCCAGCAGCGTCGGACTAGCGGGAGGGATCACAGATACGCAGTATTTT	CASSVGLAGGITDTQYF
few	TRBV3-1	TRBJ2-7	TRBD1	TGTGCCAGCAGCCGGACAGGGGGCAAACGACCTGACTCCTACGAGCAGTACTTC	CASSRTGGKRPDSYEQYF
few	TRBV11-1	TRBJ2-7	TRBD2	TGTGCCAGCAGCTCCTTGCGGGGGGGCCTCGAGCAGTACTTC	CASSSLRGGLEQYF
many	TRBV2	TRBJ2-5	TRBD2	TGTGCCAGCAGTGAGTCAGCGGGGGTCCAAGAGACCCAGTACTTC	CASSESAGVQETQYF
few	TRBV7-3	TRBJ2-1	TRBD2	TGTGCCAGCAGCTTAGGCCGACTAGCGGGAGCGATGAATGAGCAGTTCTTC	CASSLGRLAGAMNEQFF
few	TRBV4-3	TRBJ2-7	-	TGCGCCAGCAGCCAAGATATGGGGCCCTACGAGCAGTACTTC	CASSQDMGPYEQYF
-	TRBV12-3/TRBV12-4	TRBJ1-2	-	TGTGCCAGCAGTTTTTGGGCGGGGGGGCGGTATGGCTACACCTTC	CASSFWAGGRYGYTF
many	TRBV5-1	TRBJ1-6	TRBD1	TGCGCCAGCAGCGCCACTTTTACAGGGGGCGCGAGTCCTTCACCCCTCCACTTT	CASSATFTGGASPSPLHF
-	TRBV6-2/TRBV6-3	TRBJ1-5	TRBD1	TGTGCCAGCAGTTCCATAACCGGGACAGATCCAGGGGATCAGCCCCAGCATTTT	CASSSITGTDPGDQPQHF
-	TRBV4-3	TRBJ2-1	-	TGCGCCAGCAGCCTACAGGCGGAATACAATGAGCAGTTCTTC	CASSLQAEYNEQFF
-	TRBV4-3	TRBJ2-7	TRBD2	TGCGCCAGCAGCCACGTAGCGGGAGGGACCTACGAGCAGTACTTC	CASSHVAGGTYEQYF
few	TRBV12-3/TRBV12-4	TRBJ1-1	-	TGTGCCAGCAGTTTCCGCTACACTGAAGCTTTCTTT	CASSFRYTEAFF
few	TRBV7-2	TRBJ1-5	TRBD1	TGTGCCAGCAGCCTATCGTCTGGGACAGGGCAAGGGGCTCAGCCCCAGCATTTT	CASSLSSGTGQGAQPQHF
few	TRBV7-9	TRBJ1-2	-	TGTGCCAGCAGCGCCCAATCCTATGGCTACACCTTC	CASSAQSYGYTF
-	TRBV12-3/TRBV12-4	TRBJ1-1	TRBD1	TGTGCCAGCAGTTCACCACAGGGGAAAGAAGCTTTCTTT	CASSSPQGKEAFF
many	TRBV28	TRBJ2-7	TRBD2	TGTGCCAGCACCACAAGTTCAAGTAGCGGGTACGAGCAGTACTTC	CASTTSSSSGYEQYF
many	TRBV19	TRBJ2-1	-	TGTGCCAGTAGCCCTCTTTACTCACGGGGCCTCGGCCATGAGCAGTTCTTC	CASSPLYSRGLGHEQFF
-	TRBV18	TRBJ1-1	-	TGTGCCAGCTCACCACAGAAAGGGCCTAACACTGAAGCTTTCTTT	CASSPQKGPNTEAFF
few	TRBV10-3	TRBJ1-1	TRBD1	TGTGCCCCTGGGGGGGACAGGAGCCGGACTGAAGCTTTCTTT	CAPGGDRSRTEAFF
-	TRBV12-3/TRBV12-4	TRBJ2-3	-	TGTGCCAGCGACGGGAGAAAAACAGATACGCAGTATTTT	CASDGRKTDTQYF
once	TRBV25-1	TRBJ2-7	TRBD1	TGTGCCAGCAGCGCCACCCCCGGGACAGGGGTTTACGAGCAGTACTTC	CASSATPGTGVYEQYF
-	TRBV27	TRBJ2-1	TRBD2	TGTGCCAGCAGTCCTCCGTGGGGCGGGAGCTCCTACAATGAGCAGTTCTTC	CASSPPWGGSSYNEQFF
-	TRBV10-3	TRBJ2-7	-	TGTGCCATCAGTGTAAACTTTGGGGGCTCGGACGAGCAGTACTTC	CAISVNFGGSDEQYF
many	TRBV3-1	TRBJ2-5	-	TGTGCCAGCAGCCCAGAACGAGGCGGCCAGTACTTC	CASSPERGGQYF
few	TRBV29-1	TRBJ2-5	-	TGCAGCGCAAGGTTGCAAGAGACCCAGTACTTC	CSARLQETQYF
few	TRBV5-5	TRBJ1-2	-	TGTGCCAGCAGCTTGGTAGGTGGGACCTCCTATGGCTACACCTTC	CASSLVGGTSYGYTF
-	TRBV4-1	TRBJ2-5	TRBD1	TGCGCCAGCAGCTTACGTTCGACAGGGTTCCAAGAGACCCAGTACTTC	CASSLRSTGFQETQYF
few	TRBV10-3	TRBJ2-1	TRBD2	TGTGCCATCAGTGAGTCCGCTAGCGGGAAATTTGAGCAGTTCTTC	CAISESASGKFEQFF
-	TRBV19	TRBJ2-1	TRBD1	TGTGCCAGTAGTATAAGGGCACAGGGGGCATTCAATGAGCAGTTCTTC	CASSIRAQGAFNEQFF